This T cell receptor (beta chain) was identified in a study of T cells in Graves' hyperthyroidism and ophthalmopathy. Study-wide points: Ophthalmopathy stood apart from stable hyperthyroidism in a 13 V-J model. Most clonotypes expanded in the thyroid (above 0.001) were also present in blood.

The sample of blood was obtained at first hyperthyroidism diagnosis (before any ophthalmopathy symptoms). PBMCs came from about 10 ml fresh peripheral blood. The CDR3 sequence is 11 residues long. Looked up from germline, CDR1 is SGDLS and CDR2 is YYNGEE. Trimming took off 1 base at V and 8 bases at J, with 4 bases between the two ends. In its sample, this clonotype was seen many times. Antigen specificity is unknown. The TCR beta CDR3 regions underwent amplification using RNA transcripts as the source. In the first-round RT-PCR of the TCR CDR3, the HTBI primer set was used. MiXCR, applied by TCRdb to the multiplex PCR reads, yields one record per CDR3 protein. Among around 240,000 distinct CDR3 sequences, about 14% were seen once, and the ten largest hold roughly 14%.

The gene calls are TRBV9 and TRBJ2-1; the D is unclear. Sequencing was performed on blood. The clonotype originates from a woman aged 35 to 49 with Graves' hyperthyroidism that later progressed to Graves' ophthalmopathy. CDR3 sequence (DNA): TGTGCCAGCAGCGTACGGGATGAGCAGTTCTTC. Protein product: CASSVRDEQFF.